The TCR beta chain described here comes from a study of T cell responses to AZD1222 COVID-19 vaccine. This clone was seen a handful of times. No antigen is known for it. Study results and caveats: The peak T cell response came first, and repertoires were sampled only after it. Clonal diversity was possibly underestimated; the donors were predominantly white British and more often female. Among AZD1222 vaccinees, only six were seropositive at baseline.

Assay used: immunoSEQ multiplex PCR; TCRdb lists only in-frame clones, some missing. The data contain 75,000 to 100,000 clones, 80% to 95% of them singletons. Germline trimming cut 4 bases from V and 7 bases from J; bases unmatched to any gene: 7. Looked up from germline, CDR1 is SGHRS and CDR2 is YFSETQ. The CDR3 has 14 amino acids. The source material was peripheral blood, sampled 28 days after the second AZD1222 dose. The chain combines TRBV5-1 with TRBJ1-4, with TRBD1 matching 7 bases. The receptor's source is an adult who received the AZD1222 COVID-19 vaccine. Written as DNA, the CDR3 is TGCGCCAGCAGCCCCGGGACAGCGATTGAAAAACTGTTTTTT. Translating it yields CASSPGTAIEKLFF.